The 3 T cell receptor beta chains presented below share a single source sample, sequenced in a study of tumor and adjacent non-tumor tissue in lung cancer. The template was RNA from unsorted bulk tissue. Distant lung tissue was collected more than 3 cm away from the tumor edge. TCRbeta libraries were built with three rounds of nested PCR, modified from ARM-PCR. From the multiplex PCR reads, TCRdb called clonotypes with MiXCR, one entry per CDR3 protein. The sample lists around 39,000 distinct CDR3 sequences, more than 50% occurring once. Specimen: distant non-tumor lung tissue. These receptors came from a man over 45 with non-small cell lung cancer.

On this clonotype: A read error may explain this, as a much larger clone is one base away. This CDR3 is missing its conserved last phenylalanine or tryptophan, likely due to a read error. This chain joins TRBV5-5 and TRBJ1-5, with D unresolved. The CDR3 is 14 residues long. Trimming cost V 0 bases and J 4 bases, with 8 bases left between them. Per the germline V gene, CDR1 is SGHKS and CDR2 is YYEKEE (reference sequence). For the CDR3, the DNA is TGTGCCAGCAGCTTGGGAACGGAGAATCAGCCCCAGCATGTT. As protein: CASSLGTENQPQHV.

This clonotype showed up just once. The chain links TRBV6-5 to TRBJ2-7; 8 bases are a match to TRBD1. The CDR3 is made up of 15 amino acids. In germline, CDR1 is MNHEY, CDR2 SVGAGI. The V and J ends lost 10 bases and 0 bases, in that order; junction bases with no gene match: 11. In nucleotides, the CDR3 is TGTGCCAACAGATCCCGGGACAGGCACTCCTACGAGCAGTACTTC. Its protein is CANRSRDRHSYEQYF.

On this clonotype: One base away lies a much larger clone, so this may be a sequencing read error. V usage is TRBV20-1 and J usage is TRBJ2-1; 9 bases agree with TRBD2. CDR1 and CDR2 (germline): DFQATT, SNEGSKA (reference sequence). This CDR3 is 13 amino acids long. Trimming removed 6 bases from V and 9 bases from J; junction bases left unmatched: 9. The CDR3, as DNA: TGCAGTGCCCTAGCGGGAAATAGGATTGAGCAGTTCTTC. The encoded protein is CSALAGNRIEQFF.